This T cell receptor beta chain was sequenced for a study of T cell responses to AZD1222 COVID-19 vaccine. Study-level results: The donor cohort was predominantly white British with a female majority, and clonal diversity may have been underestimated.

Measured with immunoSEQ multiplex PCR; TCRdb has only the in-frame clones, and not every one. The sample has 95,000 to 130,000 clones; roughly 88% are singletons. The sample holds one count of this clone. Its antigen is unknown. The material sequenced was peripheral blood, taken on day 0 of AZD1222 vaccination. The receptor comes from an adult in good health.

The CDR3 is CASSTGKGYTF. CDR3 nucleotides: TGTGCCAGTTCGACAGGGAAAGGCTACACCTTC. The chain combines TRBV28 with TRBJ1-2, with 7 positions matching TRBD1. Trimming took 9 bases from V and 8 from J; bases not matched to a gene: 6. Germline lookup yields CDR1 MDHEN and CDR2 SYDVKM. The CDR3 is 11 amino acids.